Below, one T cell receptor beta chain is given with its context. The antigen is undetermined. This entry belongs to a study of T cells in localized non-small cell lung cancer. V gave up 0 bases and J gave up 7 bases, with 17 bases separating them. The CDR3 runs to 16 residues. Germline V gene sequence: CDR1 SGHRS, CDR2 YFSETQ. Regarding the study as a whole: Paired adjacent lung recovered a median around 62 of the top 100 tumor clones. Because researchers sequenced only one region of the tumor, heterogeneity is still possible. Exceeding tumor, uninvolved adjacent lung had the highest T cell clonality. Greater blood T cell density accompanied longer overall survival.

Sequencing used immunoSEQ multiplex PCR; TCRdb keeps in-frame clones, though not all of them. Of tens of thousands of clones listed, around nine tenths are singletons. This clonotype originated in a woman aged 35-75 years with stage I lung adenocarcinoma. The V and J genes are TRBV5-1 and TRBJ1-5, with D tentatively TRBD1 (6 bases). Source: peripheral blood, taken before any cancer treatment. CDR3 nucleotide sequence: TGCGCCAGCAGCTTGGATAAAAGGGGGTCGGGGCAGCCCCAGCATTTT. Its translation is CASSLDKRGSGQPQHF.